Each of the 19 T cell receptor beta chains below was sequenced from the same sample in a study of T cell responses to AZD1222 COVID-19 vaccine. The assay was immunoSEQ multiplex PCR, and TCRdb's table has in-frame clones only and misses some. The table shows some 100,000 clones, with approximately 91% occurring only once. The sequencing used peripheral blood, collected on day 0 of AZD1222 vaccination. These TCRs come from an adult in good health.

This rearrangement joins TRBV5-1 to TRBJ1-4, with TRBD1 identical over 9 bases. Losses at the gene ends were 2 bases for V and 4 bases for J; bases not matched to a gene: 3. Germline lookup yields CDR1 SGHRS and CDR2 YFSETQ. The CDR3 extends over 15 amino acids. CDR3 in amino acids: CASSLGGQGNEKLFF. DNA of the CDR3: TGCGCCAGCAGCTTAGGGGGACAGGGTAATGAAAAACTGTTTTTT.

DNA for the CDR3: TGTGCCAGCAGTTTGGGCGGGAGGGGCACCGGGGAGCTGTTTTTT. It codes for CASSLGGRGTGELFF. This chain uses TRBV28 with TRBJ2-2, with 9 bases that match TRBD2. Looked up from germline, CDR1 is MDHEN and CDR2 is SYDVKM. The ends lost 3 bases at V and 4 bases at J; junction bases unmatched: 3. The CDR3 contains 15 residues.

This chain uses TRBV9 with TRBJ1-6; D unclear. This CDR3 has 16 amino acids. Trimming removed 2 bases from V and 5 bases from J, with 14 bases in between. Germline lookup yields CDR1 SGDLS and CDR2 YYNGEE. The CDR3: CASSVGRRNDNSPLHF. Written as DNA, the CDR3 is TGTGCCAGCAGCGTCGGGAGGAGGAATGATAATTCACCCCTCCACTTT.

With regard to this clone: Other nucleotide sequences in the sample specify the same CDR3. V usage is TRBV18 and J usage is TRBJ1-2; TRBD1 agrees at 7 bases. Per germline, CDR1 KGHSH and CDR2 LQKENI. There are 13 residues in the CDR3. Germline trimming cut 2 bases from V and 3 bases from J; bases unmatched to any gene: 0. The CDR3, as DNA: TGTGCCAGCTCACCAGACAGGGACTATGGCTACACCTTC. Translated, it gives CASSPDRDYGYTF.

This chain joins TRBV6-5 and TRBJ1-4; D possibly corresponds to TRBD1 (6 bases). The CDR3 contains 15 residues. V was pared by 8 bases and J by 7 bases, with 20 bases between. Looked up from germline, CDR1 is MNHEY and CDR2 is SVGAGI. CDR3 loop: CASSRGDNRPEKLFF. The CDR3 nucleotides are TGTGCCAGCTCTAGGGGGGACAATCGACCTGAAAAACTGTTTTTT.

The chain couples TRBV19 to TRBJ1-2; 10 bases are a match to TRBD1. Germline V lookup: CDR1 LNHDA, CDR2 SQIVND (reference sequence). The trim removed 5 bases at V and 3 bases at J, leaving 6 bases unmatched. The CDR3 spans 15 residues. This chain's CDR3 is CASSEGGQGYYGYTF. The CDR3 DNA follows: TGTGCCAGTAGTGAAGGGGGACAGGGGTACTATGGCTACACCTTC.

This clone was observed a handful of times. The rearrangement links TRBV14 to TRBJ1-1, with D maybe TRBD1 (5 bases). Germline CDR1 reads SGHDN; CDR2 reads FVKESK. V was shortened by 2 bases and J by 5 bases, with 12 bases between the two germline ends. This CDR3 is built from 14 residues. DNA for the CDR3: TGTGCCAGCAGCCAACGAAGGGGTGGGACTGAAGCTTTCTTT. This sequence encodes CASSQRRGGTEAFF.

This clone was counted a single time. CDR3 amino acids: CASSEGRGYSGANVLTF. The CDR3 DNA sequence: TGTGCCAGCAGTGAAGGCAGGGGATATTCTGGGGCCAACGTCCTGACTTTC. V and J are TRBV2 and TRBJ2-6; D possibly corresponds to TRBD1 (6 bases). The length of the CDR3 is 17 residues. In germline, CDR1 is SNHLY, CDR2 FYNNEI. Trimming pared 1 base from V and 1 base from J, leaving 11 bases between.

The CDR3 region is CASSLRRSQYF. DNA of the CDR3: TGTGCCAGCAGTTTACGGCGCTCGCAGTATTTT. The chain couples TRBV28 to TRBJ2-3; D is ambiguous. V was shortened by 2 bases and J by 10 bases, with 7 bases between the two germline ends. CDR1 MDHEN and CDR2 SYDVKM come from the germline V gene. This CDR3 has 11 amino acids.

The V and J genes are TRBV7-2 and TRBJ1-2, with 7 bases that match TRBD1. The trim removed 0 bases at V and 6 bases at J, leaving 7 bases unmatched. Germline CDR1 SGHTA, CDR2 FQGNSA. CDR3 size: 15 residues. The CDR3 spells CASSLAGGLMDGYTF. In DNA form, the CDR3 reads TGTGCCAGCAGCTTAGCAGGGGGCTTAATGGATGGCTACACCTTC.

In regard to this clone: Other DNA sequences in this specimen translate into the identical CDR3. This chain joins TRBV9 and TRBJ1-2; D call uncertain. There are 13 residues in the CDR3. V was shortened by 0 bases and J by 0 bases, with 3 bases between the two germline ends. The germline V gene has CDR1 SGDLS and CDR2 YYNGEE. CDR3 sequence reads: CASSVDSNYGYTF. The CDR3 nucleotides read TGTGCCAGCAGCGTAGATTCTAACTATGGCTACACCTTC.

This sequence joins TRBV2 and TRBJ2-1; 9 bases are shared with TRBD2. The V gene's germline CDR1 is SNHLY and CDR2 FYNNEI. The V gene end was trimmed by 4 bases and the J gene end by 7 bases; junction bases not matched to a gene: 8. The CDR3 consists of 15 residues. CDR3 amino acids: CASSGSSGIRNEQFF. In nucleotides, the CDR3 is TGTGCCAGCAGTGGGTCTAGCGGGATAAGGAATGAGCAGTTCTTC.

The chain recombines TRBV12-3 or TRBV12-4 with TRBJ2-1; D is unclear. The V gene lost 6 bases and the J gene lost 10 bases, with 16 bases spanning the gap. CDR3 size: 13 residues. CDR3 DNA: TGTGCCAGCAGCATCCCAGCCCTTTACGAGCAGTTCTTC. Residues: CASSIPALYEQFF.

The rearrangement uses TRBV9 and TRBJ2-3; 12 bases match TRBD2. The germline gives CDR1 SGDLS, CDR2 YYNGEE. The CDR3 consists of 16 residues. The V segment lost 4 bases and the J segment 1 base; nucleotides outside the gene matches: 4. CDR3 sequence reads: CASSYRLAGGTDTQYF. The CDR3 bases are TGTGCCAGCAGCTACAGACTAGCGGGAGGCACAGATACGCAGTATTTT.

The J gene is TRBJ1-2, the V gene TRBV5-6; the match to TRBD1 covers 7 bases. The CDR3 spans 14 residues. The trim removed 6 bases at V and 5 bases at J, leaving 10 bases unmatched. CDR1 SGHDT and CDR2 YYEEEE come from the germline V gene. The CDR3 loop is CASKYEGAGYGYTF. CDR3 in DNA: TGTGCCAGCAAATATGAGGGGGCTGGGTATGGCTACACCTTC.

This chain connects TRBV6-5 to TRBJ2-1; 11 bases map to TRBD2. With 6 bases clipped from V and 1 base from J, the junction kept 2 bases outside the gene matches. The CDR3 is made up of 15 amino acids. The germline CDR1 and CDR2 sequences are MNHEY and SVGAGI. In nucleotides, the CDR3 is TGTGCCAGCAGGAGGACTAGCGGGTCCTACAATGAGCAGTTCTTC. Its translation: CASRRTSGSYNEQFF.

J is TRBJ2-1 and V is TRBV7-9; 7 bases are shared with TRBD2. The germline V gene has CDR1 SEHNR and CDR2 FQNEAQ (reference sequence). The CDR3 has 14 amino acids. V lost 6 bases and J lost 7; bases outside the gene matches: 9. The CDR3 coding sequence is TGTGCCAGCAGATTATCCAGCGGGGAGAATGAGCAGTTCTTC. This sequence encodes CASRLSSGENEQFF.

V usage is TRBV5-5 and J usage is TRBJ1-2, with D maybe TRBD1 (6 bases). Germline values: CDR1 SGHKS, CDR2 YYEKEE (reference sequence). Trimming shortened V by 3 bases and J by 0 bases, and 9 bases separated the two germline ends. This CDR3 has 14 amino acids. CDR3 residues: CASSSNRANYGYTF. In nucleotides, the CDR3 is TGTGCCAGCAGCTCAAACAGGGCTAACTATGGCTACACCTTC.

This sequence joins TRBV7-3 and TRBJ1-2, with 8 bases matching TRBD1. Germline trimming cut 0 bases from V and 6 bases from J; bases unmatched to any gene: 6. This CDR3 spans 15 amino acids. Germline values: CDR1 SGHTA, CDR2 FQGTGA. Here the CDR3 reads CASSLTLTDRDGYTF. Here the CDR3 DNA reads TGTGCCAGCAGCTTAACCCTTACGGACAGGGATGGCTACACCTTC.